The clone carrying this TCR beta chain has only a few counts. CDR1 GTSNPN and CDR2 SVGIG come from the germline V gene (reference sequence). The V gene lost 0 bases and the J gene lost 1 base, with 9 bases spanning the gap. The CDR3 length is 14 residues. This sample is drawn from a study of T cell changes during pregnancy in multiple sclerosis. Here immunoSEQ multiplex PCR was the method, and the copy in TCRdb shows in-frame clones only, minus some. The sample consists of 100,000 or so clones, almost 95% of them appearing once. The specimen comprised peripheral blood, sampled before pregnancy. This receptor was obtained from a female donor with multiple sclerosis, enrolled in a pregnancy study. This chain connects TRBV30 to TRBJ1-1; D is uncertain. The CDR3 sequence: CAWSVPHGNTEAFF. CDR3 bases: TGTGCCTGGAGTGTGCCTCACGGGAACACTGAAGCTTTCTTT.